These 9 T cell receptor beta chains originate from one sample sequenced in a study of T cells in Graves' hyperthyroidism and ophthalmopathy. The investigators amplified TCR beta CDR3 regions from RNA transcripts. When the TCR CDR3 underwent first-round RT-PCR, the HTBI primer set was used. Using its own MiXCR run on the multiplex PCR reads, TCRdb lists one record per CDR3 protein. This sample has roughly 700,000 distinct CDR3 sequences, with around a third found just once. The sample was blood. These receptor sequences come from a woman in her thirties or forties with Graves' hyperthyroidism.

This clonotype came up a few times. J is TRBJ2-1 and V is TRBV10-3, with 11 bases matching TRBD2. Looked up from germline, CDR1 is ENHRY and CDR2 is SYGVKD. The CDR3 covers 15 residues. Trimming cost V 6 bases and J 4 bases; bases outside gene matches: 5. The CDR3 region has the DNA TGTGCCATCAGCGCCACTAGCGGGAGTTACAATGAGCAGTTCTTC. Translating it yields CAISATSGSYNEQFF.

At least ten counts were recorded for this clonotype. This chain uses TRBV7-9 with TRBJ2-7; D is unresolved. Trimming took 5 bases from V and 7 from J, leaving 12 bases between them. The CDR3 loop spans 12 amino acids. From germline, CDR1 is SEHNR and CDR2 FQNEAQ (reference sequence). CDR3 DNA sequence: TGTGCCAGCAGCATCACCGTAAAGGAGCAGTACTTC. It encodes CASSITVKEQYF.

In its sample, this clonotype was seen a few times. The chain recombines TRBV20-1 with TRBJ2-5; 10 bases match TRBD2. The DNA matches TRBJ2-1 better at its end, which makes the J call doubtful. CDR1 and CDR2 from the germline V gene are DFQATT and SNEGSKA (reference sequence). The CDR3 runs to 14 residues. CDR3: CSAKLAGAYNEQFF. CDR3 sequence (DNA): TGCAGTGCCAAGCTAGCGGGGGCCTACAATGAGCAGTTCTTC.

The gene calls are TRBV5-4 and TRBJ1-5; D might be TRBD1 (6 bases). Per the germline V gene, CDR1 is SGHNT and CDR2 is YYREEE (reference sequence). The V end was cut by 1 base, the J end by 2 bases, with 10 bases between. This CDR3 is 15 amino acids long. This chain's CDR3 is CASSLMGAGNQPQHF. The CDR3 nucleotides are TGTGCCAGCAGCTTGATGGGGGCAGGCAATCAGCCCCAGCATTTT. Variable domain in full (rest from reference TRBV5-4 and TRBJ1-5): ETGVTQSPTHLIKTRGQQVTLRCSSQSGHNTVSWYQQALGQGPQFIFQYYREEENGRGNFPPRFSGLQFPNYSSELNVNALELDDSALYLCASSLMGAGNQPQHFGDGTRLSIL.

J is TRBJ2-3 and V is TRBV12-3 or TRBV12-4; TRBD2 is a possible D gene (5 bases). This CDR3 has 15 residues. With 5 bases removed from V and 1 base from J, the gap between germline ends came to 13 bases. The CDR3 DNA sequence: TGTGCCAGCAGTGTCGAAACCGGGGGCACAGATACGCAGTATTTT. Its protein product is CASSVETGGTDTQYF.

This clonotype came up a few times. The V call is TRBV6-6, the J call TRBJ1-1; possibly TRBD1 for D (5 bases). V was trimmed by 8 bases and J by 1 base, leaving 20 bases between them. Germline lookup yields CDR1 MNHNY and CDR2 SVGAGI (reference sequence). The CDR3 covers 16 residues. CDR3 loop: CASRPGSGPENTEAFF. The CDR3 coding sequence is TGTGCCAGCCGACCGGGGTCAGGGCCGGAGAACACTGAAGCTTTCTTT.

There are many counts of this clonotype. The rearrangement joins TRBV7-9 to TRBJ2-5; TRBD1 matches at 9 bases. V gave up 8 bases and J gave up 5 bases; unmatched junction bases: 6. Germline V CDR1 and CDR2: SEHNR, FQNEAQ (reference sequence). This CDR3 has 13 residues. This CDR3 is CASRDRVYETQYF. CDR3 nucleotide sequence: TGTGCCAGCCGGGACAGGGTATATGAGACCCAGTACTTC.

This clonotype was recorded at least ten times. The chain combines TRBV7-9 with TRBJ1-2; 7 nucleotides match TRBD1. This CDR3 has 14 amino acids. V lost 5 bases, J lost 0 bases, and 3 bases stayed unmatched. Germline V CDR1 and CDR2: SEHNR, FQNEAQ (reference sequence). The CDR3, as DNA: TGTGCCAGCAGCGTCGACAGGGCTAACTATGGCTACACCTTC. It yields the protein CASSVDRANYGYTF. The whole variable domain, remainder taken from reference TRBV7-9 and TRBJ1-2, is DTGVSQNPRHKITKRGQNVTFRCDPISEHNRLYWYRQTLGQGPEFLTYFQNEAQLEKSRLLSDRFSAERPKGSFSTLEIQRTEQGDSAMYLCASSVDRANYGYTFGSGTRLTVV.

Turning to this clonotype: One junction end disagrees with the germline gene, perhaps due to a read error. The CDR3 reads CASSRAPWRETPETQYF. For the CDR3, the DNA is TGCGCCAGCAGCCGTGCCCCATGGAGGGAGACCCCAGAGACCCAGTACTTC. V gene TRBV7-9 combines with J gene TRBJ2-5; D may be TRBD2 (6 bases). Per germline, CDR1 SEHNR and CDR2 FQNEAQ (reference sequence). The CDR3 consists of 17 residues.